These T cell receptor beta chains were read from a single sample in a study of early T cells in non-severe SARS-CoV-2 infection. TCRdb fed the 5' RACE reads into MiXCR, producing one record per CDR3 protein. The repertoire holds around 76,000 distinct CDR3 sequences, with over 9% as singletons. The specimen was whole blood. These receptors were collected from an adult who was a healthcare worker with PCR-confirmed SARS-CoV-2 infection or an uninfected control (not recorded which). CDR3s include the opening cysteine and the closing phenylalanine or tryptophan. A D gene is named only where the DNA matches it firmly. The size of a clone is reported for some rows only, either as once, few or many, or as a class for expanded clones.

NA,13,few,TRBV20-1,TRBJ2-1,TGCAGTGCACCTCCGGAGACTCCCCATGAGCAGTTCTTC,CSAPPETPHEQFF
TRBD2,16,few,TRBV5-4,TRBJ2-3,TGTGCCAGCAGCTTGGCGGCGGGGGGGCTTTCAGATACGCAGTATTTT,CASSLAAGGLSDTQYF
NA,14,many,TRBV2,TRBJ2-2,TGTGCCAGCAGTGAATTTTCGGACACCGGGGAGCTGTTTTTT,CASSEFSDTGELFF
NA,15,NA,TRBV12-3/TRBV12-4,TRBJ2-7,TGTGCCAGCAGTTTAAGGCCTAGTGGCAACTACGAGCAGTACTTC,CASSLRPSGNYEQYF
NA,15,NA,TRBV5-5,TRBJ1-5,TGTGCCAGCAGCTTGGGCGGGCAACCTAATCAGCCCCAGCATTTT,CASSLGGQPNQPQHF
NA,15,few,TRBV7-3,TRBJ2-7,TGTGCCAGCAGCTTAACCCCCGGGGTAACCTACGAGCAGTACTTC,CASSLTPGVTYEQYF
NA,13,NA,TRBV9,TRBJ2-7,TGTGCCAGCAGCGCATCCGAGTCCTACGAGCAGTACTTC,CASSASESYEQYF
NA,11,NA,TRBV29-1,TRBJ1-1,TGCAGCGTTGAAACCCGGGGAAAAGCTTTCTTT,CSVETRGKAFF
TRBD2,17,few,TRBV4-3,TRBJ2-7,TGCGCCAGCAGCCAAGATCATGATAGCGGGGGCTTCTACGAGCAGTACTTC,CASSQDHDSGGFYEQYF
NA,15,many,TRBV6-5,TRBJ1-4,TGTGCCAGCAGTTACTCTCGGGGGCTAGGTGAAAAACTGTTTTTT,CASSYSRGLGEKLFF
NA,14,few,TRBV30,TRBJ2-3,TGTGCCTGGAGTGTAGGGCAGGGCACAGATACGCAGTATTTT,CAWSVGQGTDTQYF
TRBD1,13,many,TRBV29-1,TRBJ1-5,TGCAGCGCAGGGGGGGATAGCAATCAGCCCCAGCATTTT,CSAGGDSNQPQHF
TRBD1,15,many,TRBV7-2,TRBJ1-6,TGTGCCAGCAGCGAAACAGGGGGCGGTAATTCACCCCTCCACTTT,CASSETGGGNSPLHF
NA,12,NA,TRBV29-1,TRBJ1-1,TGCAGCGTTGGGGATACGAACGCTGAAGCTTTCTTT,CSVGDTNAEAFF
NA,14,many,TRBV5-1,TRBJ2-3,TGCGCCAGCCGGGTAGGAGGCATCACAGATACGCAGTATTTT,CASRVGGITDTQYF
TRBD1,15,NA,TRBV7-9,TRBJ1-1,TGTGCCAGCAGCCTTGGACAGGGATTGGGGGGTGAAGCTTTCTTT,CASSLGQGLGGEAFF